This TCR beta chain was observed in a study of breast tumors, draining lymph nodes, adjacent tissues. Axillary draining lymph nodes of breast cancer patients supplied the node samples. The V gene's germline CDR1 is DFQATT and CDR2 SNEGSKA (reference sequence). The CDR3 extends over 15 amino acids. With regard to this clonotype: Its antigen remains unidentified. One end of the junction does not line up with germline, which may come from a read error.

Regarding the study as a whole: Findings are consistent with lymph node origin and intratumoral expansion of most tumor T cells. Luminal-like breast cancer showed significantly higher tumor–nontumor repertoire similarity than basal-like.

TCRdb ran MiXCR on the multiplex PCR reads and lists one entry per CDR3 protein. Of 180,000 or so distinct CDR3 sequences in the sample, roughly 35% were seen once. This chain connects TRBV20-1 to TRBJ1-1, with D hard to call. Source material: axillary lymph node tissue. This receptor was obtained from a female donor with breast cancer. Some clones in this sample may be carry-over from other donors' samples. Here the CDR3 reads CSAGPGVAMNTEALF. The CDR3 bases are TGCAGTGCTGGCCCCGGGGTCGCAATGAACACTGAAGCTCTCTTT.